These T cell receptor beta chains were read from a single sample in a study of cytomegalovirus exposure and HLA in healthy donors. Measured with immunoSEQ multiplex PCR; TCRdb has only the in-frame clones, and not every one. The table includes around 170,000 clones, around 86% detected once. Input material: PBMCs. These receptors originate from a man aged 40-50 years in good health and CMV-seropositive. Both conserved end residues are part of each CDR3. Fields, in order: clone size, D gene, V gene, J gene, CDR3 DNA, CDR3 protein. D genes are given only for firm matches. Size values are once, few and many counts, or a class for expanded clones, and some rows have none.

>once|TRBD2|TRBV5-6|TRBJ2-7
TGTGCCAGCAGCTACTACCTAGCGGGGTACGAGCAGTACTTC
CASSYYLAGYEQYF
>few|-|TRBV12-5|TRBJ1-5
TGTGCTAGTGGTTTTGGGGCACCCGGCCAGCATTTT
CASGFGAPGQHF
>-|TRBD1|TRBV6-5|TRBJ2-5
TGTGCCAGCAGCGCCGGTGGGACAGGGGGTGAGACCCAGTACTTC
CASSAGGTGGETQYF
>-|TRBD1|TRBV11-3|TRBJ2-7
TGTGCCAGCAGCACCCCGGACAGGGCCGTCTACGAGCAGTACTTC
CASSTPDRAVYEQYF
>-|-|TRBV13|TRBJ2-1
TGTGCCAGCGCGCCAGCGGGCAATGAGCAGTTCTTC
CASAPAGNEQFF
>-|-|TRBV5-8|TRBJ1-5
TGTGCCAGCAGCTTGAATCGGGGGGCTGACAATCAGCCCCAGCATTTT
CASSLNRGADNQPQHF
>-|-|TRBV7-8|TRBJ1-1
TGTGCCAGCAGTAGCGCGCCGAACACTGAAGCTTTCTTT
CASSSAPNTEAFF
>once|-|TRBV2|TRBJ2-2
TGTGCCAGCAGTGAGGTTCGGTCCACCGGGGAGCTGTTTTTT
CASSEVRSTGELFF
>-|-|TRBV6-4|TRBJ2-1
TGTGCCAGCAGTGAAACTAACCCTATGTACAATGAGCAGTTCTTC
CASSETNPMYNEQFF
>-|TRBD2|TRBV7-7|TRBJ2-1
TGTGCTAGCAGCGAAGGGACTAGCGACAATGAGCAGTTCTTC
CASSEGTSDNEQFF
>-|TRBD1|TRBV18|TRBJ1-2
TGTGCCAGCTCACCACGGTCGGGACAGGGGGCGAGTGACTATGGCTACACCTTC
CASSPRSGQGASDYGYTF
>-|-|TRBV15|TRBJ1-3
TGTGCCACCAGCACCTGGGAGGTTGGAAACACCATATATTTT
CATSTWEVGNTIYF
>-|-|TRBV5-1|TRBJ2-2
TGCGCCAGCAGCTTGGTTCAGAACACCGGGGAGCTGTTTTTT
CASSLVQNTGELFF
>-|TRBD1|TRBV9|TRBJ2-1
TGTGCCAGCAGCGTGAGGACAGGAGACAATGAGCAGTTCTTC
CASSVRTGDNEQFF
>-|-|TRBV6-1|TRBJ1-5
TGTGCCAGCAGTTTAACAGGGTTGGCCAATCAGCCCCAGCATTTT
CASSLTGLANQPQHF
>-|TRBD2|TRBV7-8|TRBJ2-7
TGTGCCAGCAGCAGGGGACTAGCGGGGTACTACGAGCAGTACTTC
CASSRGLAGYYEQYF
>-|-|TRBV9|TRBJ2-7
TGTGCCAGCAGCTATTCTAGCCGTACCGAGCAGTACTTC
CASSYSSRTEQYF
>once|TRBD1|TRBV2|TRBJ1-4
TGTGCCAGCAGTGAAGGTCAGGGGGCGCGGCCTAATGAAAAACTGTTTTTT
CASSEGQGARPNEKLFF
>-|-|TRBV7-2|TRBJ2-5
TGTGCCAGCAGCTTTAAAGAGACCCAGTACTTC
CASSFKETQYF
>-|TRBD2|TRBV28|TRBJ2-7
TGTGCCAGCAGAATGACTAGCGGGCGGGCCTACGAGCAGTACTTC
CASRMTSGRAYEQYF
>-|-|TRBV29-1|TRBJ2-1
TGCAGCGTGGACCGGGACTTCTCCTACAATGAGCAGTTCTTC
CSVDRDFSYNEQFF
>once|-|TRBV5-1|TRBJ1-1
TGCGCCAGCACGTCGGGAGGCAGGGCGAACACTGAAGCTTTCTTT
CASTSGGRANTEAFF
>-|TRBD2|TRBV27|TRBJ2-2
TGTGCCAGCAGTTTATCGCCTAGCGGGGGGGCCTCCGGGGAGCTGTTTTTT
CASSLSPSGGASGELFF
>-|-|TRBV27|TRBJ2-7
TGTGCCAGCACATTCGGCTACGAGCAGTACTTC
CASTFGYEQYF
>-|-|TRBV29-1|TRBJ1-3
TGCAGCGTTGAAGATGCGCGACGGAGCTCTGGAAACACCATATATTTT
CSVEDARRSSGNTIYF
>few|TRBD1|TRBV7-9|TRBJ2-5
TGTGCCAGCAGCGCCGGGACAGGGGGACTAGGAGGGGAGACCCAGTACTTC
CASSAGTGGLGGETQYF
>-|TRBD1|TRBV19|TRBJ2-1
TGTGCCAGTACCTTACGGGACAGGGCAAACAATGAGCAGTTCTTC
CASTLRDRANNEQFF
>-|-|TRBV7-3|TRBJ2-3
TGTGCCAGCAAGCGAGATGCCCGCACAGATACGCAGTATTTT
CASKRDARTDTQYF
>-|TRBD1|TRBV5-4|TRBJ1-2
TGTGCCAGCAGCCCGGGACAGACCTCTAACTATGGCTACACCTTC
CASSPGQTSNYGYTF
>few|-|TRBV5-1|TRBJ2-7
TGCGCCAGCAGCGGAGAAGACCTCGGTTATCAGCAGTACTTC
CASSGEDLGYQQYF
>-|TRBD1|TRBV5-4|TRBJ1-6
TGTGCCAGCAGCTACGGGACAGGTTATAATTCACCCCTCCACTTT
CASSYGTGYNSPLHF
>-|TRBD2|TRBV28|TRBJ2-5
TGTGCCAGCAGAACCAGCGGGGGGGCCGAAGAGACCCAGTACTTC
CASRTSGGAEETQYF
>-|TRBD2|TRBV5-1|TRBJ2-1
TGCGCCAGCAGCTTGGCCACTAGCGGGGCTATCAATGAGCAGTTCTTC
CASSLATSGAINEQFF
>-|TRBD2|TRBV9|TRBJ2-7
TGTGCCAGCAGCTCTCTCCCCACTAGCGGATCTTTTTACGAGCAGTACTTC
CASSSLPTSGSFYEQYF
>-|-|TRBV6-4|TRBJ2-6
TGTGCCAGCAGTCAGTACTCTGGGGCCAACGTCCTGACTTTC
CASSQYSGANVLTF
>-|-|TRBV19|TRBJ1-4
TGTGCCAGTAGTATCCAAGGGTCGGTAGCGGGTGAAAAACTGTTTTTT
CASSIQGSVAGEKLFF
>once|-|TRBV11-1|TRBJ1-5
TGTGCCAGCAGCCCAGGGGCAGGAAATCAGCCCCAGCATTTT
CASSPGAGNQPQHF
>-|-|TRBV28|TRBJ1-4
TGTGCCAGCCGGCTTTCGATTAGGGGGTCGAAGGAAAAACTGTTTTTT
CASRLSIRGSKEKLFF
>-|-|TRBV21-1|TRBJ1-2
TGTGCCAGCAGCCCGCCCCGGGGGTGTGATAGTTATGGCTACACCTTC
CASSPPRGCDSYGYTF
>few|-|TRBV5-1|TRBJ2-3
TGCGCCAGCAGCCGGGAAGGGCTGTCAGATACGCAGTATTTT
CASSREGLSDTQYF
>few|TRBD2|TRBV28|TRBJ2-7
TGTGCCAGCAGCCCGGGACTAGCGGGGGTCATAAGCTCCTACGAGCAGTACTTC
CASSPGLAGVISSYEQYF
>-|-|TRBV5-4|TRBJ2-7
TGTGCCAGCAAGGGTGGCCACAGGGAGTACGAGCAGTACTTC
CASKGGHREYEQYF
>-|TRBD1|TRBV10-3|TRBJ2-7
TGTGCCATCAGTGCGGGACAGAGCTCCTACGAGCAGTACTTC
CAISAGQSSYEQYF